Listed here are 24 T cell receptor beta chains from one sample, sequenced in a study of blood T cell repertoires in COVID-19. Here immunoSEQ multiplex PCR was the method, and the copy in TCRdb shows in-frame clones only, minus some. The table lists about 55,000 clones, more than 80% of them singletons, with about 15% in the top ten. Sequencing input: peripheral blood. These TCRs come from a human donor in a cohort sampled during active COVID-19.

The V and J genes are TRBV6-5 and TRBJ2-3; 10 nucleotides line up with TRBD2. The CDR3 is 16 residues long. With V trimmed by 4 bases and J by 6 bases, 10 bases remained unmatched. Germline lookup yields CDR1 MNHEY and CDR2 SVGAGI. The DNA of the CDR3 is TGTGCCAGCAGTTCTGGGGGAGCGGGAGGGCTCGATACGCAGTATTTT. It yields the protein CASSSGGAGGLDTQYF.

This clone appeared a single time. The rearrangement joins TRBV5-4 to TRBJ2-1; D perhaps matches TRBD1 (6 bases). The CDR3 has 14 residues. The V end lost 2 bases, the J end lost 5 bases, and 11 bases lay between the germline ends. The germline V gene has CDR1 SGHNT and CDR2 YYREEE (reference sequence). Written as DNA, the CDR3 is TGTGCCAGCAGCTTTAGTACAGGGAACAATGAGCAGTTCTTC. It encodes CASSFSTGNNEQFF.

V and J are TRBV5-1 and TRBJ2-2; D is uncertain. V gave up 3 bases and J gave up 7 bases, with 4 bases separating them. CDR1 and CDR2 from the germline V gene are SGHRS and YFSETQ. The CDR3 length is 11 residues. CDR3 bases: TGCGCCAGCAGCTATAGCGGGGAGCTGTTTTTT. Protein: CASSYSGELFF.

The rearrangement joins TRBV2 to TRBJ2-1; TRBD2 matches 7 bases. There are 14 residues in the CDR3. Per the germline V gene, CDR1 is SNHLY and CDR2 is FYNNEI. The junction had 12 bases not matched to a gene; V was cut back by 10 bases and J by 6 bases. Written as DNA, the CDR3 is TGTGCCACCATTAGAGGACTAGAGGGCAATGAGCAGTTCTTC. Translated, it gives CATIRGLEGNEQFF.

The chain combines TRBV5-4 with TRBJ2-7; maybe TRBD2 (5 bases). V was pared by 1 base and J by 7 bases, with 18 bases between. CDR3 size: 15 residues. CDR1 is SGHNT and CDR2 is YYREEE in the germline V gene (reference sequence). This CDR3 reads CASSLRLGAAEEQYF. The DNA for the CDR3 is TGTGCCAGCAGCTTGCGTTTGGGAGCGGCGGAGGAGCAGTACTTC.

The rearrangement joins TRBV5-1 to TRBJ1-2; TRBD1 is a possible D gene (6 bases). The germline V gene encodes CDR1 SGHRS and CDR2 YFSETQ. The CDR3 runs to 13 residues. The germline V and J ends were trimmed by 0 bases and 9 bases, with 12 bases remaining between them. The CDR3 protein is CASSLAGEGRYTF. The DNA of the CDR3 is TGCGCCAGCAGCTTGGCAGGGGAGGGGCGCTACACCTTC. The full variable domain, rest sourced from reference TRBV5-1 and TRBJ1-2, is KAGVTQTPRYLIKTRGQQVTLSCSPISGHRSVSWYQQTPGQGLQFLFEYFSETQRNKGNFPGRFSGRQFSNSRSEMNVSTLELGDSALYLCASSLAGEGRYTFGSGTRLTVV.

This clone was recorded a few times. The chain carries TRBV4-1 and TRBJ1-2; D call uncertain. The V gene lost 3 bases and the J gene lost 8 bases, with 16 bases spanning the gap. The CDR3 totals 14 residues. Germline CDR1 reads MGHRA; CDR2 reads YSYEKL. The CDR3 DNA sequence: TGCGCCAGCAGCCACGACGGGCCCTCGGGGGGCTACACCTTC. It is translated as CASSHDGPSGGYTF.

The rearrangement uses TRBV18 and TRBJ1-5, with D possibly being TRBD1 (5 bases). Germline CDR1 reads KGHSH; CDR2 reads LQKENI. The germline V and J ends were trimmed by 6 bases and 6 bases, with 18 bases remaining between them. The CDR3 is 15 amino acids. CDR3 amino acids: CASSPGTDEGQPQHF. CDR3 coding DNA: TGTGCCAGCTCGCCCGGGACTGACGAAGGTCAGCCCCAGCATTTT.

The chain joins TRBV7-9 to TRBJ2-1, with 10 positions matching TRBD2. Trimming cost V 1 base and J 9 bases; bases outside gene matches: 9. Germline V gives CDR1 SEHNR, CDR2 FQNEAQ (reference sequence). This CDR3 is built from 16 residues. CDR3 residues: CASSLVSLAGAGEQFF. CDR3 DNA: TGTGCCAGCAGCTTAGTGAGCCTAGCGGGAGCGGGTGAGCAGTTCTTC.

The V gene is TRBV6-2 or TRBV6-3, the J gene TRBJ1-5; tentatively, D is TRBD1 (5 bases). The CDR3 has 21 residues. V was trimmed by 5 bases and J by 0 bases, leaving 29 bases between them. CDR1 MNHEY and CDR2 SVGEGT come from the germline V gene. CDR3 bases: TGTGCCAGCAGTCAGGGTGGCGCCGAACTAACTAAAGAAAATAGCAATCAGCCCCAGCATTTT. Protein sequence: CASSQGGAELTKENSNQPQHF.

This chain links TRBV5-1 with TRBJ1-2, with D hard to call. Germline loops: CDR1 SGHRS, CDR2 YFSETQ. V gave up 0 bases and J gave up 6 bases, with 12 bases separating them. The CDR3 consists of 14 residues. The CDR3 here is CASSLVGGQHGYTF. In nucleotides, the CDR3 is TGCGCCAGCAGCTTGGTTGGAGGGCAACATGGCTACACCTTC.

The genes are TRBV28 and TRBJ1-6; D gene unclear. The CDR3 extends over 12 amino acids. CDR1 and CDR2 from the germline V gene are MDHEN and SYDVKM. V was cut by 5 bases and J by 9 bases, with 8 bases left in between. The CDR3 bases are TGTGCCAGCAGTATTAGGAGTTCACCCCTCCACTTT. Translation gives CASSIRSSPLHF.

CDR3 sequence (DNA): TGTGCCAGCAGTTTGGGACAGTACGAGCAGTACTTC. Encoded protein: CASSLGQYEQYF. The chain employs TRBV28 and TRBJ2-7; 7 bases agree with TRBD1. The CDR3 spans 12 residues. Looked up from germline, CDR1 is MDHEN and CDR2 is SYDVKM. Trimming at V came to 3 bases and at J to 4 bases, leaving 0 bases not matched to a gene.

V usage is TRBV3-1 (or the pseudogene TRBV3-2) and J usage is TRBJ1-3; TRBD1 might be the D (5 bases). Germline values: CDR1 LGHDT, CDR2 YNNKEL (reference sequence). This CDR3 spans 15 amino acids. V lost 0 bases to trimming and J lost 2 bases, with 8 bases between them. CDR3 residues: CASSQEAGPGNTIYF. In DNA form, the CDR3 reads TGTGCCAGCAGCCAAGAGGCGGGGCCTGGAAACACCATATATTTT.

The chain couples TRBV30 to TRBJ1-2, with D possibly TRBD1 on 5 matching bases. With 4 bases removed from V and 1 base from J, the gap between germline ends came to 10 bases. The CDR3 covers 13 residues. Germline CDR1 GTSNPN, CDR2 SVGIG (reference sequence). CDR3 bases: TGTGCCTGGAACCAGGGATTTAACTATGGCTACACCTTC. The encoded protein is CAWNQGFNYGYTF.

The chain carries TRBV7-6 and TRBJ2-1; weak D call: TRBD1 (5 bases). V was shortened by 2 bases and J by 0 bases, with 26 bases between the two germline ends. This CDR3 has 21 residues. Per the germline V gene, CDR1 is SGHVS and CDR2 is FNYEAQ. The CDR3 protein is CASSLRHPTGGGASSYNEQFF. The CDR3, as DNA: TGTGCCAGCAGCTTACGGCATCCTACAGGCGGTGGGGCTAGCTCCTACAATGAGCAGTTCTTC.

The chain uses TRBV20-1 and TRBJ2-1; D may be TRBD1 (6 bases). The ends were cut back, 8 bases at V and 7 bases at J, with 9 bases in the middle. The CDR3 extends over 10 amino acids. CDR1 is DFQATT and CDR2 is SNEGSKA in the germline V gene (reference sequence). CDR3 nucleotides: TGCAGTTCAAGGGGGAATGAGCAGTTCTTC. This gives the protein CSSRGNEQFF.

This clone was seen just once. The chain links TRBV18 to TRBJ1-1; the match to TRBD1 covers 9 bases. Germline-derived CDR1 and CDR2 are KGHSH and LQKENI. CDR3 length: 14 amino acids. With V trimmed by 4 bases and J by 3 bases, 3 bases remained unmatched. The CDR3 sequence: CASSRQGVDTEAFF. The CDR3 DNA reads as TGTGCCAGCTCACGACAGGGGGTGGACACTGAAGCTTTCTTT.

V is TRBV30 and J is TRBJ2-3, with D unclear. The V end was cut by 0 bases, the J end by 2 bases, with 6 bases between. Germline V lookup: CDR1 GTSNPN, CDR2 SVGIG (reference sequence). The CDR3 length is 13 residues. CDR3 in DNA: TGTGCCTGGAGTGTACAGAACACAGATACGCAGTATTTT. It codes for CAWSVQNTDTQYF.

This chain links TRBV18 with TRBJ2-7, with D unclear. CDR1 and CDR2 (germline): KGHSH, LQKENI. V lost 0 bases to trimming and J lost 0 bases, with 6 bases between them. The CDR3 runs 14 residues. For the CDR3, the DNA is TGTGCCAGCTCACCACCTGAGTTCTCCTACGAGCAGTACTTC. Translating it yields CASSPPEFSYEQYF.

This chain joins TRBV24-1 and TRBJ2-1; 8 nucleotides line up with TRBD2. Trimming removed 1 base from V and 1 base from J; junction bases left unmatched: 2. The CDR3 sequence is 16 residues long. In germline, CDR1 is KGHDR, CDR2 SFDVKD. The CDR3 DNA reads TGTGCCACCAGTGATTTCGGGGGGGGGTCCTACAATGAGCAGTTCTTC. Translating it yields CATSDFGGGSYNEQFF.

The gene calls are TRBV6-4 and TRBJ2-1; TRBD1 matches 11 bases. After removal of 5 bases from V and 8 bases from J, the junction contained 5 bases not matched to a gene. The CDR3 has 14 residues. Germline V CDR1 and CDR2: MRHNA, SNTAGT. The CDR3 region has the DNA TGTGCCAGCAGTAGGGGACAGGGGGTCGATGAGCAGTTCTTC. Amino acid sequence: CASSRGQGVDEQFF.

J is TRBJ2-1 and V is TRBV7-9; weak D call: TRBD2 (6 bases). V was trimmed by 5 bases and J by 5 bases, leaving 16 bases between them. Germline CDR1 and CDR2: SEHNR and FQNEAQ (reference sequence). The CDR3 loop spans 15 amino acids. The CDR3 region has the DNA TGTGCCAGCAGCCGGGCATCAGGGAGGAACAATGAGCAGTTCTTC. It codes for CASSRASGRNNEQFF.

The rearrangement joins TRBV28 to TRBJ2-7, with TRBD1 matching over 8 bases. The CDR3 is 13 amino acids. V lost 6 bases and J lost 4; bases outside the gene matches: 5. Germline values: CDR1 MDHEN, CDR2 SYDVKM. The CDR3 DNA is TGTGCCAGCAGGAGGACAGGGAATTACGAGCAGTACTTC. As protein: CASRRTGNYEQYF.